The T cell receptor beta chain described here comes from a study of blood T cell repertoires in COVID-19. Study context: Sources were T cells, B-cell-depleted T cells, or PBMCs; the material itself was cDNA or gDNA.

This table comes from immunoSEQ multiplex PCR, and its TCRdb copy is limited to in-frame clones, with some not included. The sample lists over 100,000 clones, roughly 81% occurring once. The TCR originated in a human donor in a cohort sampled during active COVID-19. Sequencing was carried out using peripheral blood.

The CDR3 nucleotides are TGTGCCAGCAGCAGACTTGGACTAGCGGGGGCTGGGGAGCAGTACTTC. This gives the protein CASSRLGLAGAGEQYF. The chain links TRBV6-6 to TRBJ2-7; TRBD2 aligns across 13 bases. The CDR3 totals 16 residues. Trimming took 6 bases from V and 7 from J; bases not matched to a gene: 12. The germline V gene has CDR1 MNHNY and CDR2 SVGAGI (reference sequence).